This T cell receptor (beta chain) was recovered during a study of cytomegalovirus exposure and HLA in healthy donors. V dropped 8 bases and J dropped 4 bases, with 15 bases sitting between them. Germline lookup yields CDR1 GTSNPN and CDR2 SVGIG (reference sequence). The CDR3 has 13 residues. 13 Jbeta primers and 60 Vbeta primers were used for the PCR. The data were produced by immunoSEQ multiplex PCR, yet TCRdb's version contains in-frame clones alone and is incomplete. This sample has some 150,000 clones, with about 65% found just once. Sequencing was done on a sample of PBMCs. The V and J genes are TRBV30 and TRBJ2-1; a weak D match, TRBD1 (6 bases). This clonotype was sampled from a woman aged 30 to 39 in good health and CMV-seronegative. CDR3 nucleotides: TGTGCCCGGCAACAGGGCCAGTACAATGAGCAGTTCTTC. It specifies CARQQGQYNEQFF.